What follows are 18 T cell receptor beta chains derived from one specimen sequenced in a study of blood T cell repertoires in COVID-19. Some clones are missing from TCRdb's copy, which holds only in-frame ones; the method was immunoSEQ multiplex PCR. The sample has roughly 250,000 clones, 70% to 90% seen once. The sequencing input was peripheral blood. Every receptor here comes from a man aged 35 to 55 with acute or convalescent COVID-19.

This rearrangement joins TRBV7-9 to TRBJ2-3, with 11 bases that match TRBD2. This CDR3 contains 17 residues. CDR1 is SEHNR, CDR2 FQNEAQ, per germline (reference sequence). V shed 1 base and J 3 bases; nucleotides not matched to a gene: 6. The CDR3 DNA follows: TGTGCCAGCAGCTTAGAAAATAGCGGGGGGGCGACAGATACGCAGTATTTT. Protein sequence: CASSLENSGGATDTQYF.

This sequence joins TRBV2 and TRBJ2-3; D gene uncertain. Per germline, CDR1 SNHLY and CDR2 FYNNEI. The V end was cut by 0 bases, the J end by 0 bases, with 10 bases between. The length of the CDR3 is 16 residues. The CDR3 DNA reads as TGTGCCAGCAGTGAAGCGACGGCAGGAAGCACAGATACGCAGTATTTT. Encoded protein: CASSEATAGSTDTQYF. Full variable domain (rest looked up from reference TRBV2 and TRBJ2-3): EPEVTQTPSHQVTQMGQEVILRCVPISNHLYFYWYRQILGQKVEFLVSFYNNEISEKSEIFDDQFSVERPDGSNFTLKIRSTKLEDSAMYFCASSEATAGSTDTQYFGPGTRLTVL.

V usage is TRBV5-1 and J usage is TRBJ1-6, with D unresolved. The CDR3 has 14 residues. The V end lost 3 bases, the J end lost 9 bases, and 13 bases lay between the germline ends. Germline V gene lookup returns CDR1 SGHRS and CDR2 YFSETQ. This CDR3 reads CASSSHRAASPLHF. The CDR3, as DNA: TGCGCCAGCAGCTCCCACCGTGCGGCTTCACCCCTCCACTTT.

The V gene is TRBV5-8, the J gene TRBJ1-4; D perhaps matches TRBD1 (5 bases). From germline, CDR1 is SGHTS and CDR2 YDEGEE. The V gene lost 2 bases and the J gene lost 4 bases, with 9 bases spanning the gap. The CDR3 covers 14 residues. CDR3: CASSFPGYNEKLFF. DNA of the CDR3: TGTGCCAGCAGCTTCCCAGGGTATAATGAAAAACTGTTTTTT.

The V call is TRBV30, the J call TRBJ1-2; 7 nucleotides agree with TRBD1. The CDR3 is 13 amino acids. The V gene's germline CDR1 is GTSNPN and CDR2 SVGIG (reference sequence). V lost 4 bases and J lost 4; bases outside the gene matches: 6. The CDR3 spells CAWTPRQGYGYTF. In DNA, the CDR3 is TGTGCCTGGACCCCACGACAGGGCTATGGCTACACCTTC.

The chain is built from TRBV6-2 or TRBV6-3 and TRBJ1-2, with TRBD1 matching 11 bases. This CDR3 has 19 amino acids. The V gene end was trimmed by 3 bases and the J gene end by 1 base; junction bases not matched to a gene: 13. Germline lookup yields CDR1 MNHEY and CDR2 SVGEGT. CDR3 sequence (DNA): TGTGCCAGCAGTTATATTACCCCGGGACAGGGGGGGGGTAACTATGGCTACACCTTC. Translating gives CASSYITPGQGGGNYGYTF.

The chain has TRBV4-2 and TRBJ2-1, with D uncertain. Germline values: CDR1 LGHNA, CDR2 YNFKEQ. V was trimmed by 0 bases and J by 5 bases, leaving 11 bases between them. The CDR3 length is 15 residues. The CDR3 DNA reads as TGTGCCAGCAGCCAAGAGTCGGGTTGGAACAATGAGCAGTTCTTC. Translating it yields CASSQESGWNNEQFF.

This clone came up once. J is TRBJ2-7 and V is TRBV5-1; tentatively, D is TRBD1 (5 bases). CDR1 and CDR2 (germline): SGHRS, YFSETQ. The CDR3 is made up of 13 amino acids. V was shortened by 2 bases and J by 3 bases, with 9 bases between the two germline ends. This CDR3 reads CASSFSGNYEQYF. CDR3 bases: TGCGCCAGCAGCTTTTCAGGGAACTACGAGCAGTACTTC.

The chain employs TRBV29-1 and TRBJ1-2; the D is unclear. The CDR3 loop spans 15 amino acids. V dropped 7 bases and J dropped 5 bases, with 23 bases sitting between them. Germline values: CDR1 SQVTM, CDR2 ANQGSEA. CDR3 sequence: CSASGGVAPIYGYTF. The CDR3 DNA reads TGCAGCGCGAGTGGTGGAGTGGCCCCTATATATGGCTACACCTTC.

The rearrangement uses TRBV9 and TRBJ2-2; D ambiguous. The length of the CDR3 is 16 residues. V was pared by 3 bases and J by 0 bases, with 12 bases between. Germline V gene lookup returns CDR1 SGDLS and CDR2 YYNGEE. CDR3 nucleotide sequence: TGTGCCAGCAGCGAGCCCCTGACACCGAACACCGGGGAGCTGTTTTTT. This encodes CASSEPLTPNTGELFF.

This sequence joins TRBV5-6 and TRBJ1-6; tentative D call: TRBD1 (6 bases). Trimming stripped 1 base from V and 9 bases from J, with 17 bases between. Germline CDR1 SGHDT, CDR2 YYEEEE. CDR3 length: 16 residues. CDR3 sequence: CASSLLSGGAGSPLHF. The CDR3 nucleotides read TGTGCCAGCAGCTTGTTAAGTGGGGGCGCCGGTTCACCCCTCCACTTT.

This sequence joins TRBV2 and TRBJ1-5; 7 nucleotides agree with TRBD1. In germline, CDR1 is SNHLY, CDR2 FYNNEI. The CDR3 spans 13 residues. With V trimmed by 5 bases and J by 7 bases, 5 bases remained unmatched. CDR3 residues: CASSLQGNQPQHF. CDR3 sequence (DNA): TGTGCCAGCAGTCTACAGGGGAACCAGCCCCAGCATTTT.

The CDR3 spells CATSRDVQASGNTIYF. CDR3 DNA sequence: TGTGCCACCAGCAGAGATGTCCAGGCCTCTGGAAACACCATATATTTT. J is TRBJ1-3 and V is TRBV15, with D uncertain. The CDR3 covers 16 residues. CDR1 and CDR2 from the germline V gene are LNHNV and YYDKDF (reference sequence). V lost 0 bases to trimming and J lost 0 bases, with 9 bases between them.

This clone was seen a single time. The DNA of the CDR3 is TGTGCCAGTAGTATTAGCGGGGAGCAGTTCTTC. Encoded protein: CASSISGEQFF. The gene calls are TRBV19 and TRBJ2-1, with 7 nucleotides matching TRBD2. Germline V gives CDR1 LNHDA, CDR2 SQIVND (reference sequence). The trim removed 3 bases at V and 10 bases at J, leaving 0 bases unmatched. The CDR3 totals 11 residues. The full variable domain, completed using reference TRBV19 and TRBJ2-1, is DGGITQSPKYLFRKEGQNVTLSCEQNLNHDAMYWYRQDPGQGLRLIYYSQIVNDFQKGDIAEGYSVSREKKESFPLTVTSAQKNPTAFYLCASSISGEQFFGPGTRLTVL.

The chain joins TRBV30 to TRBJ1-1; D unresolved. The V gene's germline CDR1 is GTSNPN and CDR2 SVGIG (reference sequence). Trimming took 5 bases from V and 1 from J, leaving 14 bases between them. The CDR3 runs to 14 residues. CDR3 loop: CAWVPGSGNTEAFF. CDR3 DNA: TGTGCCTGGGTGCCGGGGTCGGGGAACACTGAAGCTTTCTTT.

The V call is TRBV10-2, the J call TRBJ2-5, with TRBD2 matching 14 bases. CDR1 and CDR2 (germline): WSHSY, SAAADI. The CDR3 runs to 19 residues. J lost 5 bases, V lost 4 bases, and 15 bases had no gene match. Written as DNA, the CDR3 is TGCGCCAGCAGTGGGGCAGAAGGACTAGCGGGGGGAATTCGGGAGACCCAGTACTTC. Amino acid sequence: CASSGAEGLAGGIRETQYF.

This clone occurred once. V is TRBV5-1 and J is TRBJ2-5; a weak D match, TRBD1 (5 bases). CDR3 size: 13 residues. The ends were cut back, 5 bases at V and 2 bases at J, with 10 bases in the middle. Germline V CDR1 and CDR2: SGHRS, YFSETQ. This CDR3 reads CASRVGPQETQYF. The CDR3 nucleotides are TGCGCCAGCAGAGTGGGGCCGCAAGAGACCCAGTACTTC.

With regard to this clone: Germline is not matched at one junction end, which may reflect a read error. CDR3 bases: TGTGCCTGGAGTGTACGGGCTAGCGGGGGGCCGCGACCTAACACCGGGGAGCTATTTTTT. This gives the protein CAWSVRASGGPRPNTGELFF. The chain is built from TRBV30 and TRBJ2-2; 11 bases are shared with TRBD2. The V gene's germline CDR1 is GTSNPN and CDR2 SVGIG (reference sequence). This CDR3 has 20 amino acids.